This T cell receptor (beta chain) was profiled in a study of CD8 T cells in ankylosing spondylitis. About this clonotype: Its antigen is undetermined.

Study results and limitations: What appeared characteristic of ankylosing spondylitis blood was a TCR beta motif of several highly homologous variants. Reports say disease-linked clones showed up significantly more in matched ankylosing spondylitis synovial fluid. Existing reports had already noted some motif variants in reactive arthritis synovial fluid and blood.

Libraries of TCR beta came from quantitative 5'-RACE with molecular barcodes. TCRdb re-derived calls from the 5' RACE reads in MiXCR, one entry per CDR3 protein. The top ten hold under 0.9% of the sample, which has 400,000 or so distinct CDR3 sequences, roughly 27% seen once. The germline V gene has CDR1 DFQATT and CDR2 SNEGSKA (reference sequence). This CDR3 contains 12 residues. The sequencing sample was made of blood, either unsorted or a sorted T cell fraction (not recorded which). This chain links TRBV20-1 with TRBJ1-4; no clear D. This clonotype was obtained from a male donor with ankylosing spondylitis. The CDR3 region is CSVRPTNEKLFF. The CDR3 bases are TGCAGCGTCAGACCAACTAATGAAAAACTGTTTTTT.